This T cell receptor (beta chain) was sequenced for a study of PD-1 blockade in classical Hodgkin lymphoma. The assay was immunoSEQ multiplex PCR, and TCRdb's table has in-frame clones only and misses some. Counted here are some 100,000 clones, around nine tenths occurring once; the ten biggest clones make up 2.5% to 3.5%. Brentuximab vedotin exposure varied, and every patient relapsed after autologous stem cell transplantation. Comment on this clone: The antigen is unknown.

Study-level findings and limits: Relapsed/refractory patients reportedly had lower baseline diversity than newly diagnosed patients.

Trimming left V 6 bases short and J 6 bases short, with 23 bases between. CDR3 length: 17 amino acids. Germline CDR1 is MDHEN and CDR2 is SYDVKM. The chain carries TRBV28 and TRBJ2-2; D might be TRBD1 (6 bases). Sample: peripheral blood mononuclear cells (PBMCs), taken at baseline. This sequence originates from a human donor with classical Hodgkin lymphoma. CDR3: CASSLPSRAGDPGELFF. The DNA of the CDR3 is TGTGCCAGCAGCCTACCATCCAGGGCAGGGGATCCCGGGGAGCTGTTTTTT. The variable domain in full, completed from reference TRBV28 and TRBJ2-2, reads DVKVTQSSRYLVKRTGEKVFLECVQDMDHENMFWYRQDPGLGLRLIYFSYDVKMKEKGDIPEGYSVSREKKERFSLILESASTNQTSMYLCASSLPSRAGDPGELFFGEGSRLTVL.